A single sample gave rise to the 21 T cell receptor beta chains below, sequenced in a study of cytomegalovirus exposure and HLA in healthy donors. This PCR relied on a set of 60 Vbeta primers and 13 Jbeta primers. The table came from immunoSEQ multiplex PCR; TCRdb's copy has only in-frame clones and leaves some out. The sample holds around 190,000 clones, about four fifths seen once. Material for sequencing was PBMCs. The receptors shown here come from a man aged 30-40 years in good health and CMV-seropositive.

The count of this clone is one. The sample contains more than one DNA sequence encoding this CDR3. The genes are TRBV14 and TRBJ1-2, with a weak D call TRBD1 (5 bases). Germline V CDR1 and CDR2: SGHDN, FVKESK. V dropped 6 bases and J dropped 4 bases, with 12 bases sitting between them. This CDR3 contains 13 residues. In nucleotides, the CDR3 is TGTGCCAGCAGTCCAGACAGAAGCTATGGCTACACCTTC. This codes for CASSPDRSYGYTF.

This chain links TRBV30 with TRBJ1-2; D might be TRBD1 (5 bases). The CDR3 has 14 residues. Trimming removed 0 bases from V and 8 bases from J, with 16 bases in between. Looked up from germline, CDR1 is GTSNPN and CDR2 is SVGIG (reference sequence). The CDR3 DNA sequence: TGTGCCTGGAGTGTAACCCCCAGGGTCTGGGGCTACACCTTC. It specifies CAWSVTPRVWGYTF.

In regard to this clone: Other DNA sequences in the sample encode the same CDR3. The J gene is TRBJ1-2, the V gene TRBV5-1; TRBD1 matches at 10 bases. This CDR3 is 14 amino acids long. Germline-derived CDR1 and CDR2 are SGHRS and YFSETQ. Losses at the gene ends were 4 bases for V and 3 bases for J; bases not matched to a gene: 3. The CDR3 protein is CASSPGTGDYGYTF. CDR3 sequence (DNA): TGCGCCAGCAGCCCAGGGACAGGGGACTATGGCTACACCTTC.

The rearrangement links TRBV30 to TRBJ2-7, with 8 bases that match TRBD1. The ends lost 0 bases at V and 6 bases at J; junction bases unmatched: 10. The CDR3 is 15 residues long. Germline-derived CDR1 and CDR2 are GTSNPN and SVGIG (reference sequence). The CDR3 DNA reads TGTGCCTGGAGTGTTTGGGGAGACAGGGGTGGCGAGCAGTACTTC. It translates to CAWSVWGDRGGEQYF.

This clone was seen just once. The rearrangement links TRBV28 to TRBJ2-7, with D unresolved. The V gene lost 3 bases and the J gene lost 0 bases, with 3 bases spanning the gap. From germline, CDR1 is MDHEN and CDR2 SYDVKM. CDR3 length equals 12 residues. CDR3 sequence reads: CASSFGSYEQYF. CDR3 bases: TGTGCCAGCAGTTTCGGCTCCTACGAGCAGTACTTC.

This clone was found once. The chain uses TRBV5-4 and TRBJ2-2; 13 bases line up with TRBD2. The CDR3 totals 17 residues. Germline loops: CDR1 SGHNT, CDR2 YYREEE (reference sequence). The V gene end was trimmed by 4 bases and the J gene end by 7 bases; junction bases not matched to a gene: 10. The CDR3 DNA is TGTGCCAGCAGCACCGCAACTAGCGGGAGGGCCGTCGGGGAGCTGTTTTTT. Translation: CASSTATSGRAVGELFF. The whole variable domain, filled in from reference TRBV5-4 and TRBJ2-2, reads ETGVTQSPTHLIKTRGQQVTLRCSSQSGHNTVSWYQQALGQGPQFIFQYYREEENGRGNFPPRFSGLQFPNYSSELNVNALELDDSALYLCASSTATSGRAVGELFFGEGSRLTVL.

The V gene is TRBV6-5, the J gene TRBJ2-5; 10 bases line up with TRBD2. The CDR3 extends over 15 amino acids. Per germline, CDR1 MNHEY and CDR2 SVGAGI. V was clipped by 6 bases and J by 2 bases; unmatched bases: 6. The CDR3 bases are TGTGCCAGCAGCAGTCTAGCGGGGGTACAAGAGACCCAGTACTTC. It translates to CASSSLAGVQETQYF.

The rearrangement uses TRBV11-3 and TRBJ1-1; TRBD1 matches 7 bases. The CDR3 length is 17 residues. The V and J ends lost 4 bases and 1 base, in that order; junction bases with no gene match: 12. CDR1 is SGHNT and CDR2 is YENEEA in the germline V gene. CDR3 DNA: TGTGCCAGCAGCTATGGGAAGGGGGCGGGGAAGAACACTGAAGCTTTCTTT. Its protein product is CASSYGKGAGKNTEAFF.

The chain links TRBV5-8 to TRBJ2-7; 11 nucleotides match TRBD1. V lost 4 bases to trimming and J lost 4 bases; unmatched junction nucleotides: 10. Germline CDR1 SGHTS, CDR2 YDEGEE. The CDR3 is 16 amino acids. In nucleotides, the CDR3 is TGTGCCAGCAGCCTCCTGGGGACAGGGGGGATTTACGAGCAGTACTTC. This codes for CASSLLGTGGIYEQYF.

The rearrangement joins TRBV5-1 to TRBJ2-1; TRBD2 matches at 8 bases. From germline, CDR1 is SGHRS and CDR2 YFSETQ. The CDR3 is 15 residues long. V trimming: 0 bases; J trimming: 7 bases; junction bases outside the gene matches: 6. The CDR3 reads CASSLASGSLNEQFF. CDR3 DNA: TGCGCCAGCAGCTTGGCGAGCGGGAGTTTGAATGAGCAGTTCTTC.

The V call is TRBV13, the J call TRBJ2-3; 8 nucleotides match TRBD2. V lost 0 bases, J lost 2 bases, and 4 bases stayed unmatched. The CDR3 has 16 amino acids. The germline CDR1 and CDR2 sequences are PRHDT and FYEKMQ (reference sequence). The CDR3 region has the DNA TGTGCCAGCAGCTTAGGCGTAGCGGGATACACAGATACGCAGTATTTT. Protein sequence: CASSLGVAGYTDTQYF.

This clone was recorded a few times. An end of the junction differs from the germline gene, which may be a read error. The gene calls are TRBV7-9 and TRBJ1-5; TRBD1 is a possible D gene (5 bases). This CDR3 contains 12 residues. The germline V gene encodes CDR1 SEHNR and CDR2 FQNEAQ (reference sequence). CDR3 in amino acids: CSSTQGEQPQHF. Here the CDR3 DNA reads TGTTCCAGCACCCAAGGGGAACAGCCCCAGCATTTT.

The chain has TRBV5-1 and TRBJ1-2, with TRBD1 as a possible D gene (5 bases). This CDR3 spans 14 amino acids. V was pared by 2 bases and J by 7 bases, with 15 bases between. Germline values: CDR1 SGHRS, CDR2 YFSETQ. For the CDR3, the DNA is TGCGCCAGCAGCTTCTTTGAGGCGGGGGGTGGCTACACCTTC. It specifies CASSFFEAGGGYTF.

This clone was seen just once. The chain couples TRBV7-8 to TRBJ2-7; TRBD2 aligns across 7 bases. V shed 4 bases, J shed 0 bases, and the junction held 3 bases outside the gene matches. The length of the CDR3 is 14 residues. Germline values: CDR1 SGHVS, CDR2 FQNEAQ. The CDR3 DNA follows: TGTGCCAGCAGCTCTCGGACTAGCTCCTACGAGCAGTACTTC. As protein: CASSSRTSSYEQYF.

V usage is TRBV11-2 and J usage is TRBJ2-3; TRBD2 matches 9 bases. The CDR3 consists of 18 residues. Per the germline V gene, CDR1 is SGHAT and CDR2 is FQNNGV. V shed 5 bases and J 6 bases; nucleotides not matched to a gene: 18. Here the CDR3 reads CASSPRPGTSTTGDTQYF. CDR3 nucleotides: TGTGCCAGCAGCCCCCGGCCTGGGACTAGCACTACCGGGGATACGCAGTATTTT.

The chain links TRBV7-9 to TRBJ1-5; D possibly corresponds to TRBD1 (6 bases). This CDR3 has 14 amino acids. V was shortened by 5 bases and J by 4 bases, with 12 bases between the two germline ends. Germline-derived CDR1 and CDR2 are SEHNR and FQNEAQ (reference sequence). CDR3 nucleotides: TGTGCCAGCAGCCCACAGGGTACGAATCAGCCCCAGCATTTT. Residues: CASSPQGTNQPQHF.

The chain links TRBV27 to TRBJ2-5, with 15 bases identical to TRBD2. This CDR3 has 18 amino acids. Germline CDR1 is MNHEY and CDR2 is SMNVEV (reference sequence). The J segment lost 5 bases and the V segment lost 5 bases, leaving 12 bases of the junction unmatched. CDR3 loop: CASSPPWTSGRAWETQYF. The CDR3 coding sequence is TGTGCCAGCAGTCCACCTTGGACTAGCGGGAGGGCCTGGGAGACCCAGTACTTC.

The genes are TRBV2 and TRBJ2-3; possibly TRBD2 for D (6 bases). This CDR3 contains 14 residues. Germline V gives CDR1 SNHLY, CDR2 FYNNEI. V was cut by 7 bases and J by 0 bases, with 11 bases left in between. As DNA, the CDR3 is TGTGCCAGCAAAGGCGGGATTAGCACAGATACGCAGTATTTT. Residues: CASKGGISTDTQYF. Variable domain in full (rest from reference TRBV2 and TRBJ2-3): EPEVTQTPSHQVTQMGQEVILRCVPISNHLYFYWYRQILGQKVEFLVSFYNNEISEKSEIFDDQFSVERPDGSNFTLKIRSTKLEDSAMYFCASKGGISTDTQYFGPGTRLTVL.

The V and J genes are TRBV15 and TRBJ2-3; a weak D match, TRBD2 (5 bases). V lost 2 bases and J 0 bases, leaving 12 bases between the germline ends. Per the germline V gene, CDR1 is LNHNV and CDR2 is YYDKDF (reference sequence). CDR3 length equals 16 residues. The CDR3 coding sequence is TGTGCCACCAGCAGATCTCGCTCGGGGAGCACAGATACGCAGTATTTT. Protein product: CATSRSRSGSTDTQYF.

V gene TRBV30 combines with J gene TRBJ2-2; possible D gene TRBD1, 6 bases. The CDR3 has 15 amino acids. The germline CDR1 and CDR2 sequences are GTSNPN and SVGIG (reference sequence). V was shortened by 0 bases and J by 4 bases, with 12 bases between the two germline ends. This chain's CDR3 is CAWSVTGLRTGELFF. CDR3 coding DNA: TGTGCCTGGAGTGTAACAGGGCTACGCACCGGGGAGCTGTTTTTT.

This clone has just a few counts. The rearrangement joins TRBV29-1 to TRBJ2-3, with 8 bases aligning to TRBD2. The CDR3 totals 14 residues. V dropped 6 bases and J dropped 1; count of bases not matched to a gene: 6. CDR1 SQVTM and CDR2 ANQGSEA come from the germline V gene. The DNA of the CDR3 is TGCAGCGTCTCACTAGCGGAGGGCACAGATACGCAGTATTTT. Translation gives CSVSLAEGTDTQYF.